Each of the 2 T cell receptor beta chains below was sequenced from the same sample in a study of CD8+ T cells in alopecia areata. Treatment in this sample: oral pan-JAK inhibitor, 5-10 mg twice daily. Investigators isolated RNA and reverse transcribed it into cDNA to act as the sequencing template. TCRdb's copy holds only in-frame clones and misses some; the assay was immunoSEQ multiplex PCR. The sample has roughly 190,000 clones; just under 65% are singletons. The sequencing used CD4+ T cells sorted from blood, collected between weeks 49 and 50, from a patient treated with tofacitinib. These receptor sequences come from a human donor with alopecia areata.

Only a few counts were recorded for this clone. The J gene is TRBJ2-7, the V gene TRBV9; a weak D match, TRBD2 (6 bases). The CDR3 is 13 residues long. The V end lost 2 bases, the J end lost 11 bases, and 17 bases lay between the germline ends. CDR1 and CDR2 from the germline V gene are SGDLS and YYNGEE. CDR3 sequence (DNA): TGTGCCAGCAGCGTGGGACTGGACGGCAGGGAGTACTTC. This codes for CASSVGLDGREYF.

This clone was observed once. V and J are TRBV14 and TRBJ2-7; 7 nucleotides line up with TRBD2. This CDR3 spans 15 amino acids. Germline-derived CDR1 and CDR2 are SGHDN and FVKESK. V shed 2 bases, J shed 7 bases, and the junction held 11 bases outside the gene matches. CDR3 loop: CASSQWGGLALEQYF. The CDR3 coding sequence is TGTGCCAGCAGCCAATGGGGGGGTTTGGCTTTAGAGCAGTACTTC.